This TCR beta chain comes out of a study of cytomegalovirus exposure and HLA in healthy donors. Whole-study context: The same platform was used for the 120 or so validation repertoires as for the 600 to 700 first-cohort repertoires, as reported in a later analysis. General study findings and limits: In vitro experiments confirmed that a few CMV-associated chains were specific for CMV antigens. Rare TCR sequences predominated, though certain public TCRs were found in many donors.

Trimming cost V 0 bases and J 2 bases; bases outside gene matches: 9. CDR1 is SGHRS, CDR2 YFSETQ, per germline. The CDR3 is 17 amino acids. Note on this clone: Its target is unknown.

Only in-frame clones appear in the TCRdb table, and some are missing; sequencing was by immunoSEQ multiplex PCR. The sample includes approximately 230,000 clones, roughly nine tenths of them seen just once. The rearrangement links TRBV5-1 to TRBJ2-3, with TRBD2 matching over 7 bases. Sequenced input: PBMCs. The sequence derives from a man younger than 35 in good health and CMV-seropositive. The CDR3 region has the DNA TGCGCCAGCAGCTTGGGTTGGGTAGCGGGCCCCACAGATACGCAGTATTTT. Its translation: CASSLGWVAGPTDTQYF. The variable domain in full, with the rest retrieved from reference TRBV5-1 and TRBJ2-3, is KAGVTQTPRYLIKTRGQQVTLSCSPISGHRSVSWYQQTPGQGLQFLFEYFSETQRNKGNFPGRFSGRQFSNSRSEMNVSTLELGDSALYLCASSLGWVAGPTDTQYFGPGTRLTVL.